Described below is a single TCR beta chain sequence and its context. Antigen: not known. This CDR3 comprises 15 residues. In germline, CDR1 is MNHEY, CDR2 SVGAGI. J was trimmed by 5 bases and V by 3 bases; bases with no gene match: 4. The PCR employed 60 Vbeta primers together with 13 Jbeta primers. Sequencing used immunoSEQ multiplex PCR; TCRdb keeps in-frame clones, though not all of them. The sample lists about 140,000 clones, about 66% occurring once. This sample was taken from a study of cytomegalovirus exposure and HLA in healthy donors. Study-wide results and caveats: Most subjects' HLA-A and HLA-B alleles were reportedly predicted from TCR beta sequences.

The sequence was obtained from a male donor in good health and CMV-seronegative. This chain links TRBV6-5 with TRBJ1-4; 9 positions match TRBD1. Sequenced input: PBMCs. As DNA, the CDR3 is TGTGCCAGCAGTTATGGGGACAGGGAAAATGAAAAACTGTTTTTT. It yields the protein CASSYGDRENEKLFF.